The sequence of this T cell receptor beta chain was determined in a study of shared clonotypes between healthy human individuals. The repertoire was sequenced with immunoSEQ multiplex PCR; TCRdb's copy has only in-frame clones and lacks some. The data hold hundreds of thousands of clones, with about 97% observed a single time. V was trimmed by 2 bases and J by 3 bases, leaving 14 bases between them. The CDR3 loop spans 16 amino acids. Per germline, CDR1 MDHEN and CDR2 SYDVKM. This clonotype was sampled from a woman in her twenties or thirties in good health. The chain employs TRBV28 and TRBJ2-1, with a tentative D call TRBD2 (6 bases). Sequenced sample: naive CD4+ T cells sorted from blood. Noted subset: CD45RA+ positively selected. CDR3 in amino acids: CASSLQGGPLYNEQFF. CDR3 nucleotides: TGTGCCAGCAGTTTACAGGGAGGCCCCCTCTACAATGAGCAGTTCTTC.